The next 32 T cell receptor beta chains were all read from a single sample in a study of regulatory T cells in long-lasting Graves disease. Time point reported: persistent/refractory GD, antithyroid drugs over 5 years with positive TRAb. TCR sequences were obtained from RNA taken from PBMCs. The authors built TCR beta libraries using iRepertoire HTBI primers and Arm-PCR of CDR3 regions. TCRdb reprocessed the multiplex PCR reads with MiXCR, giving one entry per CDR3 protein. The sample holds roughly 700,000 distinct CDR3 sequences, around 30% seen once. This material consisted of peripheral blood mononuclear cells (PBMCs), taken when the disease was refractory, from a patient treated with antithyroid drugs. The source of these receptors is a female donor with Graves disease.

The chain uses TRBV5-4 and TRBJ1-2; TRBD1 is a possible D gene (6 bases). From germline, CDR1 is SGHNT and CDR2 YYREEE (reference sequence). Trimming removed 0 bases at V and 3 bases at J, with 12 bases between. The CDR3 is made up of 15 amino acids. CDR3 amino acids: CASSLGGGPDYGYTF. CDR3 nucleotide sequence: TGTGCCAGCAGCTTGGGCGGGGGCCCGGACTATGGCTACACCTTC.

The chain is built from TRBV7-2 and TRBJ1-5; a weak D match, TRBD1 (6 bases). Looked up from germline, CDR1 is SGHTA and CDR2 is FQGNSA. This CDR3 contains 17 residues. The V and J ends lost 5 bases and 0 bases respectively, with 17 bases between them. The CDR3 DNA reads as TGTGCCAGCAGCCCCAGGCCTCGACAGGTTAGCAATCAGCCCCAGCATTTT. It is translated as CASSPRPRQVSNQPQHF.

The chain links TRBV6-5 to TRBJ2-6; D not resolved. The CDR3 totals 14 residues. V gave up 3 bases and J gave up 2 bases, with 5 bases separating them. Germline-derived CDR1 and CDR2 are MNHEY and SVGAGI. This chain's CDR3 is CASSYGAGANVLTF. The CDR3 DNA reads TGTGCCAGCAGTTATGGGGCTGGGGCCAACGTCCTGACTTTC.

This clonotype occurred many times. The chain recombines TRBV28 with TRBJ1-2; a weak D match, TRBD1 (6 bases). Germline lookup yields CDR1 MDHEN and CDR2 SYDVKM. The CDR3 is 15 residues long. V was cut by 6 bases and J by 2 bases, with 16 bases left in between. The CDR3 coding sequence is TGTGCCAGCAGACATTACAGGGAGGCGAACTATGGCTACACCTTC. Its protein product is CASRHYREANYGYTF.

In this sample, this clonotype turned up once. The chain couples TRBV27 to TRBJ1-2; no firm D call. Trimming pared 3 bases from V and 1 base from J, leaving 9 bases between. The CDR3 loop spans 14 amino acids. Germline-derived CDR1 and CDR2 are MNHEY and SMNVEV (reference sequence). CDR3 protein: CASSFYGDNYGYTF. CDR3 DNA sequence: TGTGCCAGCAGTTTTTACGGGGATAACTATGGCTACACCTTC.

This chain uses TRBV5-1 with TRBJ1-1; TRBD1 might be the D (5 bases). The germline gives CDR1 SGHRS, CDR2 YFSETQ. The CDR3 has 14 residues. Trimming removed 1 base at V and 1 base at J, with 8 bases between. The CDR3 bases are TGCGCCAGCAGCTTGTACCAGGGGAACACTGAAGCTTTCTTT. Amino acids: CASSLYQGNTEAFF.

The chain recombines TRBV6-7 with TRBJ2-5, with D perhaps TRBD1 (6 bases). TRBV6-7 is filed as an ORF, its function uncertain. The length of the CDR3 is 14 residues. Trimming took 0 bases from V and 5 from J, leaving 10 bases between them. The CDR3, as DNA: TGTGCCAGCAGTTACTCGTCAGGGGTGGAGACCCAGTACTTC. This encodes CASSYSSGVETQYF.

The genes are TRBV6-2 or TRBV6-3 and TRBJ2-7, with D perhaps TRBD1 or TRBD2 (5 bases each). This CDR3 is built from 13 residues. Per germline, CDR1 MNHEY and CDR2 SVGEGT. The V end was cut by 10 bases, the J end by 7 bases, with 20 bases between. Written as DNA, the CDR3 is TGTGCCACCTCCCTGAGGGAACAGGATGAGCAGTACTTC. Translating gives CATSLREQDEQYF.

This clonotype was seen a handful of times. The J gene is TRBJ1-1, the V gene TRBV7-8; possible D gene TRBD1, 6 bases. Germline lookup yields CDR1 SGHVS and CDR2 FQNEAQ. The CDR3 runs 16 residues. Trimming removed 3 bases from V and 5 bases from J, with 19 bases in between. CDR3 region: CASSLGGGRRRTEAFF. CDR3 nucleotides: TGTGCCAGCAGCTTGGGGGGCGGACGCCGGCGGACTGAAGCTTTCTTT.

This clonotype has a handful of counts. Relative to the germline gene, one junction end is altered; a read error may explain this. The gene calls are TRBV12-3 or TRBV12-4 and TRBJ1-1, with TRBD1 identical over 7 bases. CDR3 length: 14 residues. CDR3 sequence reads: CASNSDRVNTEAFF. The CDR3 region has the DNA TGTGCCAGCAACTCCGACAGGGTGAATACTGAAGCTTTCTTT.

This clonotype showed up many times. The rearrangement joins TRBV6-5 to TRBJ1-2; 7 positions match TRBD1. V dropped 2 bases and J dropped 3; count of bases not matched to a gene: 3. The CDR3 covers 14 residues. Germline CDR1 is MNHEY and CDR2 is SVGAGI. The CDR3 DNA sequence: TGTGCCAGCAGTTACGACAGGGTGGACTATGGCTACACCTTC. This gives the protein CASSYDRVDYGYTF.

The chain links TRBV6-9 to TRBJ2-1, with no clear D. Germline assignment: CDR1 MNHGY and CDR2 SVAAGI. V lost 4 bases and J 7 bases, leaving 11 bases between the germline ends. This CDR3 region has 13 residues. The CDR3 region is CASSLEVLNEQFF. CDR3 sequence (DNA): TGTGCCAGCAGTTTGGAAGTTTTAAATGAGCAGTTCTTC.

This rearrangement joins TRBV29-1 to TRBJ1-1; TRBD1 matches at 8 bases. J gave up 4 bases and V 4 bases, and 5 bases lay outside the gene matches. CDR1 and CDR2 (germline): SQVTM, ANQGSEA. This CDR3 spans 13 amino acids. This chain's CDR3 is CSVGQGLSTEAFF. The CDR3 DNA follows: TGCAGCGTTGGACAGGGGCTGTCCACTGAAGCTTTCTTT.

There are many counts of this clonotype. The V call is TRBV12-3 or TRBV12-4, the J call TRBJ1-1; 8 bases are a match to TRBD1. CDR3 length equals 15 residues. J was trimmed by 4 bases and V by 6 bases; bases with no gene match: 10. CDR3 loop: CASRRIDRGGTEAFF. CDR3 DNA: TGTGCCAGCAGACGAATCGACAGGGGAGGCACTGAAGCTTTCTTT.

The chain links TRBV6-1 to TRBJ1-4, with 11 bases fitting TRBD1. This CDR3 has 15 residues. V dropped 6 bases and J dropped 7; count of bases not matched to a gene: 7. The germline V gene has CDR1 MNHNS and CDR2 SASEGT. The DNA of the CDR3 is TGTGCCAGCAGCCAACCCGGGACAGGGGGTGAAAAACTGTTTTTT. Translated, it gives CASSQPGTGGEKLFF.

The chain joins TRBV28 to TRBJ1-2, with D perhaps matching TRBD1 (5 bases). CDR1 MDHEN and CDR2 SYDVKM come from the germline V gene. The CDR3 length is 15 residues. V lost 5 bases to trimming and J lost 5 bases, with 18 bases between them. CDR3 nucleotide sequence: TGTGCCAGCAGTCGATACCGGGGCTTGGAATATGGCTACACCTTC. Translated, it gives CASSRYRGLEYGYTF.

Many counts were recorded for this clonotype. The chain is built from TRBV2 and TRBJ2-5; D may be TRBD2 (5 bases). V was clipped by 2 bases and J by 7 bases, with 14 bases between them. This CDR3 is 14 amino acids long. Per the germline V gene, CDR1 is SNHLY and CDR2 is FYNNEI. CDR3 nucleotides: TGTGCCAGCAGTGAAAGGCAAGCGGCCGGGACCCAGTACTTC. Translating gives CASSERQAAGTQYF.

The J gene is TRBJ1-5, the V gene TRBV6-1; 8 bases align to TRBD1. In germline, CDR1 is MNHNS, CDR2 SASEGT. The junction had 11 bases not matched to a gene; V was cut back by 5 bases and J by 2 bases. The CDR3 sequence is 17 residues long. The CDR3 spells CASSPLDRGGGNQPQHF. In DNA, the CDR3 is TGTGCCAGCAGTCCACTTGACAGGGGTGGGGGCAATCAGCCCCAGCATTTT.

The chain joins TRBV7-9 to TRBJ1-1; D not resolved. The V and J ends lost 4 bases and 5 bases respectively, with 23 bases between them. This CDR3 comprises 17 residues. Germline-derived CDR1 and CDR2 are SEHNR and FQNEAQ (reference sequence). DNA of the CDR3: TGTGCCAGCAGCTCGACTCTTTGGGTAAGGGCCGAAACTGAAGCTTTCTTT. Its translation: CASSSTLWVRAETEAFF.

In DNA, the CDR3 is TGTGCCAGCAGTGAAGCGAGAAAGGAGACCCAGTACTTC. Residues: CASSEARKETQYF. The chain combines TRBV6-1 with TRBJ2-5, with unresolved D. Per germline, CDR1 MNHNS and CDR2 SASEGT. Trimming stripped 0 bases from V and 5 bases from J, with 7 bases between. This CDR3 has 13 residues.

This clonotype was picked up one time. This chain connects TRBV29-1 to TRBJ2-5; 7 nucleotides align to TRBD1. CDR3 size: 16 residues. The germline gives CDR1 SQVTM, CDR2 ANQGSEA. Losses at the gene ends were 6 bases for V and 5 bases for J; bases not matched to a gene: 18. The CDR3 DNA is TGCAGCGTGACCCTCCGGGACAGCCCCTGGTGGGAGACCCAGTACTTC. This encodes CSVTLRDSPWWETQYF.

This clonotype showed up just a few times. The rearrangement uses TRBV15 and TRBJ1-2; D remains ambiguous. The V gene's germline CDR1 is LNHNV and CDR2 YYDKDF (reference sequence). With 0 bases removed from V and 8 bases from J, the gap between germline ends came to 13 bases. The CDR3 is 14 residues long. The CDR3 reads CATSRDSTLRGYTF. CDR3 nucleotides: TGTGCCACCAGCAGAGATAGCACTCTCCGGGGCTACACCTTC.

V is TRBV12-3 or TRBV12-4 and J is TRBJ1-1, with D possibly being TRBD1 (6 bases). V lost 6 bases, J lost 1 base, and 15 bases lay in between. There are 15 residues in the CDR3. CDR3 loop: CASRYSQGKNTEAFF. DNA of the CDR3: TGTGCCAGCAGATATTCACAGGGCAAGAACACTGAAGCTTTCTTT.

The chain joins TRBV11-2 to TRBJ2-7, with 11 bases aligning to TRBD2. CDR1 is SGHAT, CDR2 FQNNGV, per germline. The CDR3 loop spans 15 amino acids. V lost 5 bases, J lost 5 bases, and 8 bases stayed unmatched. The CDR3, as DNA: TGTGCCAGCAGCGCTACTAGCGGGAGTTTCGACGAGCAGTACTTC. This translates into CASSATSGSFDEQYF.

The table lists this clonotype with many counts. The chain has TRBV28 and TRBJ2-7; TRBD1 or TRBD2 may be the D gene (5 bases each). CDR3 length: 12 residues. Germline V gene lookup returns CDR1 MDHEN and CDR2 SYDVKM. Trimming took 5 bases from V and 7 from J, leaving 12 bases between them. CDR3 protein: CASSQGRFEQYF. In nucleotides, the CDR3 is TGTGCCAGCAGTCAGGGACGGTTTGAGCAGTACTTC.

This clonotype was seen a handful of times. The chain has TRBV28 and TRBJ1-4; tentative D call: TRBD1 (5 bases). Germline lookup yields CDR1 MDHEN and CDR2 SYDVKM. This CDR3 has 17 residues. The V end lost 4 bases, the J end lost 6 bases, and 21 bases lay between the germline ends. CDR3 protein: CASSSFPTGVVYEKLFF. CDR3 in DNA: TGTGCCAGCAGTTCCTTCCCGACGGGGGTTGTGTATGAAAAACTGTTTTTT.

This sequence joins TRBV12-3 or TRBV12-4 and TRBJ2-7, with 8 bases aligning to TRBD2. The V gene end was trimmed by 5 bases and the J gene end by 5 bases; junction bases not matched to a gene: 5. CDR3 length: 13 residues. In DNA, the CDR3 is TGTGCCAGCAGTAGCGGGAGAGTTCACGAGCAGTACTTC. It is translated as CASSSGRVHEQYF.

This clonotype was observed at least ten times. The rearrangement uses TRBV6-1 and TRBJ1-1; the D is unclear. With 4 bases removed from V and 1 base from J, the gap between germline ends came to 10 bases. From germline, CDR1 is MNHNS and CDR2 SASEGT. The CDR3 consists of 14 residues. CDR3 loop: CASSGRAQNTEAFF. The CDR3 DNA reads TGTGCCAGCAGTGGCCGGGCCCAGAACACTGAAGCTTTCTTT.

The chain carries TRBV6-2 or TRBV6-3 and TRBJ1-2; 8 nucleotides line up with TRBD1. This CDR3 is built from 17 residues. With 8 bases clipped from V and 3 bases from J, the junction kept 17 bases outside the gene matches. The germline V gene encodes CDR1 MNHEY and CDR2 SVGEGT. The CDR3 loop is CASSEDRESGDYYGYTF. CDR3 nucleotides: TGTGCCAGCTCTGAGGACAGGGAGAGTGGGGATTACTATGGCTACACCTTC.

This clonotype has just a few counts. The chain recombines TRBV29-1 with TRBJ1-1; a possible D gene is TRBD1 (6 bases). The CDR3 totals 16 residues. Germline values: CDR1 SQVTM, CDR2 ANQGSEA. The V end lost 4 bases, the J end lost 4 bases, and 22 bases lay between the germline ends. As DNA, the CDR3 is TGCAGCGTTGGGGCCCCAGGCCAGGGGACGGGCACTGAAGCTTTCTTT. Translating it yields CSVGAPGQGTGTEAFF.

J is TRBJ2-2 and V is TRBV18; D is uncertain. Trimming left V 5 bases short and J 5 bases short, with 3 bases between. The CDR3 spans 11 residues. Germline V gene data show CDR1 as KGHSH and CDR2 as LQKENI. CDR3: CASSTTGELFF. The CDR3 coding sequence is TGTGCCAGCTCAACTACCGGGGAGCTGTTTTTT. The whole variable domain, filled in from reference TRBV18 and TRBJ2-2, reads NAGVMQNPRHLVRRRGQEARLRCSPMKGHSHVYWYRQLPEEGLKFMVYLQKENIIDESGMPKERFSAEFPKEGPSILRIQQVVRGDSAAYFCASSTTGELFFGEGSRLTVL.

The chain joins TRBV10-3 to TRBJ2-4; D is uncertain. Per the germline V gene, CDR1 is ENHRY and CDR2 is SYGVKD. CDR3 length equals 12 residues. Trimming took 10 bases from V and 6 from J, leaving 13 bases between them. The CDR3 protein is CATQGVGNIQYF. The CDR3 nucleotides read TGTGCCACCCAAGGAGTGGGAAACATTCAGTACTTC.